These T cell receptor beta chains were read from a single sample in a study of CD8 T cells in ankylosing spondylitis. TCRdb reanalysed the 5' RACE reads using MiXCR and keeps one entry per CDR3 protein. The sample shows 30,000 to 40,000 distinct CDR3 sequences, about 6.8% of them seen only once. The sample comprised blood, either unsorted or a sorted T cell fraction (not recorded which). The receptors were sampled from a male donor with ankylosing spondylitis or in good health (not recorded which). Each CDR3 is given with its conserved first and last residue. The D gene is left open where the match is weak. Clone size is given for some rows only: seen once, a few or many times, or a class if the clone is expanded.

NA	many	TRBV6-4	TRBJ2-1	CASSWVRRRSNVHEQFF	TGTGCCAGCAGTTGGGTAAGGCGGCGCTCTAACGTCCATGAGCAGTTCTTC
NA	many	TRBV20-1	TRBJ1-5	CSARVPEGSRRGPQHF	TGCAGTGCTAGAGTCCCTGAAGGGAGCCGTAGGGGACCCCAGCATTTT
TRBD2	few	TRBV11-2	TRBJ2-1	CASSSPGLAGPRERENGNEQFF	TGTGCCAGCAGCTCGCCGGGACTAGCGGGCCCGAGGGAGCGGGAGAACGGCAATGAGCAGTTCTTC
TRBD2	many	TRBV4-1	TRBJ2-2	CASSQGLAEITGELFF	TGCGCCAGCAGCCAAGGGCTAGCGGAGATCACCGGGGAGCTGTTTTTT
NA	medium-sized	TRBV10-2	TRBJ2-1	CASSFLGDEQFF	TGCGCCAGCAGCTTCTTAGGCGATGAGCAGTTCTTC
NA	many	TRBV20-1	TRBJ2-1	CCARGAIPSSYNEQFF	TGCTGTGCTAGAGGAGCTATCCCGAGCTCCTACAATGAGCAGTTCTTC
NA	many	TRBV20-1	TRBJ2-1	CSGSLSLRYNEQFF	TGCAGTGGGAGCCTCAGTCTCAGATACAATGAGCAGTTCTTC
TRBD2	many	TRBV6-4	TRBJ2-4	CASSEGPRGSQYF	TGTGCCAGCAGTGAGGGGCCGCGGGGGAGTCAGTACTTC
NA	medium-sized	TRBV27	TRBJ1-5	CASSLRQGNQPQHF	TGTGCCAGCAGTTTAAGGCAGGGCAATCAGCCCCAGCATTTT
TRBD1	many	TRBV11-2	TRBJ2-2	CASSMDRATGELFF	TGTGCCAGCAGCATGGACAGGGCCACCGGGGAGCTGTTTTTT
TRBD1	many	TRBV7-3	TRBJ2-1	CASRTGGSYNEQFF	TGTGCCAGTCGCACAGGGGGCTCCTACAATGAGCAGTTCTTC
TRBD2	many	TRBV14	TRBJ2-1	CASSQRGSGSGEQFF	TGTGCCAGCAGCCAAAGAGGCAGCGGGAGTGGGGAGCAGTTCTTC
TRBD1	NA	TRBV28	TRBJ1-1	CASTLGDRATEAFF	TGTGCCAGCACCCTGGGGGACAGGGCTACTGAAGCTTTCTTT
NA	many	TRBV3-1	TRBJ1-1	CASSPGFRTEAFF	TGTGCCAGCAGTCCAGGGTTTCGGACTGAAGCTTTCTTT
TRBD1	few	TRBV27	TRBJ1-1	CASSPGGSAEAFF	TGTGCCAGCAGCCCAGGGGGAAGTGCTGAAGCTTTCTTT
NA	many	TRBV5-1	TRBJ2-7	CASSLSREQGLSYEQYF	TGCGCCAGCAGCTTGTCTAGGGAACAGGGCCTCTCCTACGAGCAGTACTTC
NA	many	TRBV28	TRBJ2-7	CASSFVSGLGEQYF	TGTGCCAGCAGTTTCGTGAGCGGGCTTGGGGAGCAGTACTTC
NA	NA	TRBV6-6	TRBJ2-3	CASSYAGLDTQYF	TGTGCCAGCAGTTATGCGGGGTTAGATACGCAGTATTTT
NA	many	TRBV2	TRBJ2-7	CASSDGVPVAHEQYF	TGTGCCAGCAGTGATGGGGTCCCCGTGGCACACGAGCAGTACTTC
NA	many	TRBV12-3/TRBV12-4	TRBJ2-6	CASSLVSNVLTF	TGTGCCAGCAGTTTAGTTTCCAACGTCCTGACTTTC
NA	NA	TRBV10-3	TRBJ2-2	CAISEPSGTLEGTGELFF	TGTGCCATCAGTGAACCTTCCGGGACCCTGGAGGGGACCGGGGAGCTGTTTTTT
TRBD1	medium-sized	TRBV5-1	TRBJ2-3	CASSPDRERDTQYF	TGCGCCAGCAGCCCAGACAGGGAGCGGGATACGCAGTATTTT
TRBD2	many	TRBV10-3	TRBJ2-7	CALREEGLAGYEQYF	TGTGCCCTCCGAGAAGAAGGGTTAGCGGGGTACGAGCAGTACTTC
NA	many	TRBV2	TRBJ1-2	CASSGGAYGYTF	TGTGCCAGCTCAGGTGGGGCCTATGGCTACACCTTC
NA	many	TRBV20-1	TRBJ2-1	CSALYRAYNEQFF	TGCAGTGCTCTGTACAGGGCCTACAATGAGCAGTTCTTC
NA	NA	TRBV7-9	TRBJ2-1	CASSLGQYGEQFF	TGTGCCAGCAGCTTAGGCCAGTATGGTGAGCAGTTCTTC
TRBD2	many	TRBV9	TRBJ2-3	CASSGGLAATDTQYF	TGTGCCAGCAGCGGGGGACTAGCGGCCACAGATACGCAGTATTTT
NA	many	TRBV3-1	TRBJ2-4	CASSKAGLWIENIQYF	TGTGCCAGCAGCAAGGCGGGGCTGTGGATCGAAAACATTCAGTACTTC
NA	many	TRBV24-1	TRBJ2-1	CTTQGEVGNEQFF	TGTACCACCCAGGGGGAGGTTGGCAATGAGCAGTTCTTC
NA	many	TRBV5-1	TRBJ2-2	CASSLGGVTGELFF	TGCGCCAGCAGCTTGGGAGGGGTCACCGGGGAGCTGTTTTTT
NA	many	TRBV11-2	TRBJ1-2	CASSLGGSSYGYTF	TGTGCCAGCAGTCTGGGGGGGTCATCCTATGGCTACACCTTC
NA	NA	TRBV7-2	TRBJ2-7	CASSRPGAKEQYF	TGTGCCAGCAGCCGTCCGGGAGCAAAGGAGCAGTACTTC
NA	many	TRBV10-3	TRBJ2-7	CATLGRLGEQYF	TGTGCCACCCTCGGTAGGCTCGGCGAGCAGTACTTC
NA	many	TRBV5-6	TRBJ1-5	CASSQQNAGRQPQHF	TGTGCCAGCAGCCAACAGAACGCAGGGCGTCAGCCCCAGCATTTT
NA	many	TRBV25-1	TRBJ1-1	CASRRQQNTEAFF	TGTGCCAGCAGGAGACAGCAGAACACTGAAGCTTTCTTT
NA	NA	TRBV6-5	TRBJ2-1	CDGSYRLARHSSYNEQFF	TGTGACGGCAGTTACAGGCTAGCGAGACATAGCTCCTACAATGAGCAGTTCTTC
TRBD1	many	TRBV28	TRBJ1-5	CAGGTGGKDQPQHF	TGTGCCGGGGGGACAGGGGGCAAAGATCAGCCCCAGCATTTT
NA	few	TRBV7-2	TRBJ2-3	CASSPEWQVTDTQYF	TGTGCCAGCAGCCCCGAGTGGCAGGTCACAGATACGCAGTATTTT
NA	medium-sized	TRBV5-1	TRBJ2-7	CASSLGTVFYEQYF	TGCGCCAGCAGCTTGGGGACAGTTTTCTACGAGCAGTACTTC
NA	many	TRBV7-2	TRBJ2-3	CASSFAKRDTQYF	TGTGCCAGCAGCTTTGCCAAGAGAGATACGCAGTATTTT
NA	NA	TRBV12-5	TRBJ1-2	CASGREEGLGYTF	TGTGCTAGTGGTCGCGAGGAGGGGCTTGGCTACACCTTC
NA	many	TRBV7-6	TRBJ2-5	CASSLIGDFQETQYF	TGTGCCAGCAGCTTAATTGGGGACTTCCAAGAGACCCAGTACTTC
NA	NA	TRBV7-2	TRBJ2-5	CASSFPGSRETQYF	TGTGCCAGCAGCTTCCCGGGGTCACGAGAGACCCAGTACTTC
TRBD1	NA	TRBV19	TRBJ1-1	CASKGGQGGLSPPNTEAFF	TGTGCCAGTAAGGGCGGACAGGGCGGTCTTTCCCCACCGAACACTGAAGCTTTCTTT
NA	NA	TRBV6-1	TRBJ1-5	CASRPSGPGSNQPQHF	TGTGCCAGCAGGCCTAGCGGTCCAGGCAGCAATCAGCCCCAGCATTTT
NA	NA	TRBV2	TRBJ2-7	CASSETPSCEQYF	TGTGCCAGCAGTGAAACGCCCTCCTGCGAGCAGTACTTC
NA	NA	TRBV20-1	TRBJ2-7	CSARLQGRVYEQYF	TGCAGTGCTAGACTACAGGGTAGAGTCTACGAGCAGTACTTC
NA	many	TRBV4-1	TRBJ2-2	CASSQPRLVSAGELFF	TGCGCCAGCAGCCAACCCCGACTAGTCAGCGCCGGGGAGCTGTTTTTT
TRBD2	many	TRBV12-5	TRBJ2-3	CASGSLAGADTQYF	TGTGCTAGTGGTTCACTAGCGGGGGCAGATACGCAGTATTTT
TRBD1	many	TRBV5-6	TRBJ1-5	CASSRTGRDQPQHF	TGTGCCAGCAGCCGGACAGGGCGGGATCAGCCCCAGCATTTT
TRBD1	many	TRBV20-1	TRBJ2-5	CSAGTGEETQYF	TGCAGTGCCGGGACAGGGGAAGAGACCCAGTACTTC
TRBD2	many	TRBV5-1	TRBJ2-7	CASSLAGGPYEQYF	TGCGCCAGCAGCTTAGCGGGAGGGCCGTACGAGCAGTACTTC
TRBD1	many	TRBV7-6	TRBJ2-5	CASSLALMGTGGFQETQYF	TGTGCCAGCAGCTTAGCTCTGATGGGGACAGGGGGCTTTCAAGAGACCCAGTACTTC
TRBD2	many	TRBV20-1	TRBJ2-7	CSARDLASGAYEQYF	TGCAGTGCTAGAGATCTGGCTAGCGGAGCTTACGAGCAGTACTTC
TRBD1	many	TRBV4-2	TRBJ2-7	CASSHGQGPSYEQYF	TGTGCCAGCAGCCATGGACAGGGGCCCTCCTACGAGCAGTACTTC